This T cell receptor (beta chain) comes out of a study of regulatory T cells in long-lasting Graves disease (dated by TCRdb to about 2021). Describing the broader study: Antithyroid drugs had been taken for less than 3 months by newly diagnosed Graves' disease patients. Persistent Graves' disease patients were compared with newly diagnosed Graves' disease patients by peripheral blood TCR sequencing and RNA sequencing. The study was conducted in China and was registered as a clinical trial. TCR sequencing covered about 13 persistent and approximately 20 newly diagnosed Graves' disease patients, some 33 samples in total.

On the study overall, not on this receptor specifically: Compared with newly diagnosed patients, persistent Graves' disease patients had lower TCR Shannon entropy and fewer highly expanded clones, which suggests clonal expansion. A larger number of public clonotypes was shared among persistent patients (around 2,500) than among newly diagnosed patients (roughly 1,000). Peripheral blood alone was examined, since thyroid tissue, which constituted the primary lesion, could not be accessed. Persistent disease showed preferential use of TRBV28, TRBJ1-2 and TRBJ2-5, whereas newly diagnosed disease favored TRBV20-1 and TRBJ2-1. The authors noted that the small sample size was a limitation that may lower accuracy. Sequencing and analysis were limited to the TCR beta chain.

The sample's time point, from its label and the paper: newly diagnosed GD, antithyroid drugs for less than 3 months. For both TCR sequencing and RNA sequencing, RNA was extracted from PBMCs using TRIzol. The diagnosis of Graves' disease was made according to American Thyroid Association guidelines. Patients for the study were recruited at an endocrinology department in Xi'an, China. Each patient gave about 9.1 milliliters of peripheral blood, collected in an EDTA anticoagulant tube. PBMCs were isolated by Ficoll Paque Plus density gradient separation without further T cell sorting. RNA quality was checked with an Agilent 2100 Bioanalyzer and agarose gel, and concentration with a NanoDrop 2000. This clonotype showed up many times. Its antigen is currently not known. Base qualities are not provided; no much larger clone lies one nucleotide away. Receptors were amplified or captured by multiplex PCR. The listed sequencing device is Illumina HiSeq 4000. TCR beta libraries were built with iRepertoire HTBI primers and Arm-PCR amplification of CDR3 regions. Before sequencing, the PCR products went through gel purification. The authors' pipeline ran thus. Gene usage analysis of CDR3 amino acid clonotypes relied on the roughly 64 TRBV and 13 to 15 TRBJ segments identified across samples. COPE and FqMerger were used to merge the filtered high-quality paired reads into contigs. Contigs were aligned with BLAST to IMGT TRBV, TRBD and TRBJ reference genes, and CDR3 was defined per IMGT. Highly expanded clones were defined as clonotypes with a frequency above 0.1%. Shannon entropy served as the measure of repertoire diversity, while the Gini coefficient captured V-J evenness. A clonotype found in more than one individual was treated as public. TCRdb reworked the public reads: Q25 trimming with fastp, MiXCR clone assembly, productive beta chains retained. Each record represents a unique CDR3 protein, reported with the most common genes and DNA among its rows. TCRdb, not the authors, supplied the V and J calls. The sample profile shows approximately 480,000 distinct CDR3 sequences; around 15% of them were found once. Of the sample, 12% is held by the ten largest clones.

CDR1 and CDR2 are read off the germline V gene as KGHSH and LQKENI. The CDR3, cysteine through phenylalanine, is 14 amino acids long. The sequence is cut down to CDR3 DNA, 42 bases in frame from base 1. The V end loses 11 bases and the J end loses 1 base, and a stretch of 15 bases separates them. The sample was also reused in another study, on T cells in Graves' hyperthyroidism and ophthalmopathy. Drawing on the second study: Stable Graves' hyperthyroidism was defined as no progression to ophthalmopathy during 18 months of follow-up. The hyperthyroidism patients were between 18 and 65 years old and newly diagnosed, with a disease duration of less than 2 months. The study excluded patients with uncontrolled infections, other autoimmune diseases, pregnancy or lactation. Diagnoses were established on the basis of clinical symptoms, serum thyroxine and TRAb, thyroid ultrasound, and orbital computed tomography. The TCR CDR3 was subjected to a first round of RT-PCR using the HTBI primer set and the Qiagen OneStep RT-PCR kit. Most expanded thyroid clonotypes (frequency above 0.001) were also detected in blood, a finding suggesting that blood repertoires may reflect thyroid immune responses. Ophthalmopathy was separated from stable hyperthyroidism by a 13 V-J signature model, with around 90% sensitivity and about 81% specificity obtained in cross-validation and 80%/75% obtained in testing. In validation, the model predicted progression to ophthalmopathy with approximately 70% sensitivity and over 72% specificity, a median of about 6.7 months before onset. A discovery cohort of around 100 patients, roughly 43 with Graves' ophthalmopathy and 55 to 60 with stable Graves' hyperthyroidism, was used to find distinguishing TCR V-J signatures. Prospective prediction of ophthalmopathy was tested in an independent validation cohort consisting of fewer than 20 hyperthyroidism patients and 15 to 17 patients who later progressed to ophthalmopathy. The 90 to 100 discovery patients were randomly split 7:3 into training and test sets. In addition, the study compared T-cell repertoires in thyroid tissue and in blood from several Graves' hyperthyroidism patients. Once sampling was done, hyperthyroidism patients were given methimazole at a starting dose of 30 mg daily, whereas ophthalmopathy patients were given high-dose intravenous methylprednisolone. Libraries were constructed in a second round of multiplex PCR, after which size selection and purification were performed. Sequencing of the libraries was done on an Illumina HiSeq2000 using paired-end 100 bp reads. SOAPnuke was used to process the raw data, throwing out any read that contained adapters or uncalled bases, had a mean Phred below 15, or lacked an exact constant-primer or identifier match. COPE v1.2.5 was used to merge the high-quality paired reads, and each unique nucleotide sequence was defined as a clonotype. Clonotypes were aligned to IMGT TRBV, TRBD and TRBJ reference segments using MiTCR v1.1. Analysis was restricted to V-J combinations with a frequency above 0.0001, which covered about 99% of repertoires. A TCS score was defined as the ratio of F50 (clonal expansion) to E x V (chaos), with BLOSUM62-based TCRdist applied between CDR3 peptides within each V-J. Welch's t-statistics and random forest reduced some 510 V-J features to roughly 13, which were used in a naive Bayes classifier (R e1071). Sample size was not statistically predetermined, and blinding of investigators to group allocation was not performed. The paper describes TCR Vbeta CDR3 sequencing of 135 peripheral blood samples, made up of 43 ophthalmopathy patients, approximately 76 hyperthyroidism patients and roughly 17 progressor patients.

The V and J segments used are TRBV18 and TRBJ2-4, with the D gene uncertain. This sample comprised peripheral blood mononuclear cells (PBMCs), obtained at new diagnosis, from a patient treated with antithyroid drugs. This receptor was obtained from a man in his forties or fifties with Graves disease. Donor details come from another sample of the same person, matched by shared clones. The CDR3 region reads CADLRHLAKNIQYF. The nucleotide sequence is TGTGCCGACCTCCGGCACCTGGCCAAAAACATTCAGTACTTC.